This TCR beta chain is from a study of T cell responses to AZD1222 COVID-19 vaccine. Study details: The study pooled second doses at about 4 or about 12 weeks. Regarding the study as a whole: Increased Spike-specific TCR breadth and depth were observed after two AZD1222 doses. Females outnumbered males among donors, who were mostly white British; clonal diversity was possibly underestimated. Only a handful of AZD1222 recipients tested seropositive at baseline.

Measured with immunoSEQ multiplex PCR; TCRdb has only the in-frame clones, and not every one. Among approximately 89,000 clones listed, over 75% were seen once. The germline V and J ends were trimmed by 6 bases and 5 bases, with 10 bases remaining between them. The CDR3 has 12 amino acids. Germline CDR1 and CDR2: MDHEN and SYDVKM. Concerning this clone: The antigen is not known.

The chain has TRBV28 and TRBJ2-5, with D maybe TRBD2 (5 bases). Source: peripheral blood, taken on day 0 of AZD1222 vaccination. This receptor was taken from an adult in good health. CDR3 sequence (DNA): TGTGCCAGCAGAGAGGGATGGGAGACCCAGTACTTC. Translation gives CASREGWETQYF.